One sample yielded the 25 T cell receptor beta chains listed below, sequenced in a study of blood T cell repertoires in COVID-19. Measured with immunoSEQ multiplex PCR; TCRdb has only the in-frame clones, and not every one. The sample contains 95,000 to 150,000 clones, roughly four fifths of which appear only once. The sample consisted of peripheral blood. The receptors here all came from a human donor in a cohort sampled during active COVID-19.

This rearrangement joins TRBV28 to TRBJ2-7; D is possibly TRBD2 (6 bases). V was clipped by 2 bases and J by 3 bases, with 17 bases between them. In germline, CDR1 is MDHEN, CDR2 SYDVKM. The CDR3 is 16 residues long. The DNA for the CDR3 is TGTGCCAGCAGTTTAACCGGGACTGGAGGATTCTACGAGCAGTACTTC. This gives the protein CASSLTGTGGFYEQYF.

The gene calls are TRBV5-4 and TRBJ2-5, with a possible D match to TRBD1 (6 bases). Germline V gene lookup returns CDR1 SGHNT and CDR2 YYREEE (reference sequence). CDR3 length equals 13 residues. V lost 1 base, J lost 5 bases, and 9 bases lay in between. The DNA of the CDR3 is TGTGCCAGCAGCTTGCAGGGGTGGGAGACCCAGTACTTC. It encodes CASSLQGWETQYF.

This chain connects TRBV5-6 to TRBJ1-6; D is perhaps TRBD1 (5 bases). This CDR3 is 15 amino acids long. V was pared by 0 bases and J by 5 bases, with 9 bases between. CDR1 and CDR2 from the germline V gene are SGHDT and YYEEEE. CDR3 amino acids: CASSLEGRDNSPLHF. The CDR3 DNA follows: TGTGCCAGCAGCTTGGAGGGGAGGGATAATTCACCCCTCCACTTT.

The V gene is TRBV14, the J gene TRBJ1-1; TRBD1 is a possible D gene (6 bases). Trimming took 2 bases from V and 11 from J, leaving 15 bases between them. The CDR3 has 13 residues. CDR1 and CDR2 (germline): SGHDN, FVKESK. The CDR3 loop reads CASSQYRGAGAFF. CDR3 bases: TGTGCCAGCAGCCAATACCGGGGGGCCGGGGCTTTCTTT.

The V and J genes are TRBV2 and TRBJ2-5, with 8 bases matching TRBD2. The CDR3 consists of 15 residues. In germline, CDR1 is SNHLY, CDR2 FYNNEI. The junction had 7 bases not matched to a gene; V was cut back by 6 bases and J by 1 base. Written as DNA, the CDR3 is TGTGCCAGCAGCGACGGGGGGGTCTCCCAAGAGACCCAGTACTTC. Translating it yields CASSDGGVSQETQYF.

V is TRBV4-3 and J is TRBJ2-1, with a tentative D call TRBD2 (5 bases). Trimming stripped 0 bases from V and 3 bases from J, with 9 bases between. The V gene's germline CDR1 is LGHNA and CDR2 YSLEER. This CDR3 spans 15 amino acids. CDR3 DNA: TGCGCCAGCAGCCAAGATCTGGGAGACTACAATGAGCAGTTCTTC. Translating gives CASSQDLGDYNEQFF.

The CDR3 DNA reads TGTGCCAGCAGTTACGTGAAGGGGAATTATGAGACCCAGTACTTC. This gives the protein CASSYVKGNYETQYF. The chain is built from TRBV6-5 and TRBJ2-5; tentative D call: TRBD1 (5 bases). This CDR3 is built from 15 residues. Trimming shortened V by 2 bases and J by 5 bases, and 15 bases separated the two germline ends. CDR1 MNHEY and CDR2 SVGAGI come from the germline V gene.

The genes are TRBV1 and TRBJ1-5; the DNA was not compared with TRBD1, the D call given in the table. TRBV1 is a pseudogene segment. The CDR3 consists of 20 residues. The CDR3 bases are TGCACCAGCAGCGGGCAGGGGTCCAACTTGAGGACATATAGCAATCAGCCCCAGCATTTT. Residues: CTSSGQGSNLRTYSNQPQHF.

The chain recombines TRBV7-6 with TRBJ2-2; 10 nucleotides line up with TRBD2. V dropped 1 base and J dropped 0; count of bases not matched to a gene: 5. The CDR3 consists of 18 residues. Germline assignment: CDR1 SGHVS and CDR2 FNYEAQ. CDR3 in amino acids: CASSLVILAGSNTGELFF. DNA for the CDR3: TGTGCCAGCAGCTTAGTTATACTAGCGGGATCGAACACCGGGGAGCTGTTTTTT.

The chain has TRBV11-2 and TRBJ2-5; D is possibly TRBD2 (6 bases). V was cut by 1 base and J by 1 base, with 13 bases left in between. The CDR3 is 16 residues long. The V gene's germline CDR1 is SGHAT and CDR2 FQNNGV. The DNA for the CDR3 is TGTGCCAGCAGCTTAGGGGCGGTTAGCGGCCAAGAGACCCAGTACTTC. It is translated as CASSLGAVSGQETQYF.

The V call is TRBV6-6, the J call TRBJ2-2; D is uncertain. Trimming cost V 5 bases and J 13 bases, with 11 bases left between them. This CDR3 has 11 residues. Germline V CDR1 and CDR2: MNHNY, SVGAGI (reference sequence). The CDR3 loop is CASSPQFWLFF. CDR3 DNA sequence: TGTGCCAGCAGTCCGCAGTTTTGGCTGTTTTTT.

The rearrangement uses TRBV3-1 (or the pseudogene TRBV3-2) and TRBJ2-5; weak D call: TRBD2 (6 bases). The germline CDR1 and CDR2 sequences are LGHDT and YNNKEL (reference sequence). The CDR3 is 18 amino acids. Trimming cost V 4 bases and J 0 bases, with 21 bases left between them. CDR3 residues: CASSPRSEGLTYQETQYF. The CDR3 coding sequence is TGTGCCAGCAGCCCGCGTTCGGAGGGACTTACGTACCAAGAGACCCAGTACTTC.

The rearrangement uses TRBV4-3 and TRBJ2-5, with D uncertain. The CDR3 is 14 amino acids. Germline CDR1 reads LGHNA; CDR2 reads YSLEER. Trimming took 0 bases from V and 1 from J, leaving 6 bases between them. The CDR3 protein is CASSQDMFQETQYF. CDR3 DNA: TGCGCCAGCAGCCAAGATATGTTCCAAGAGACCCAGTACTTC.

The chain uses TRBV14 and TRBJ2-4; D remains ambiguous. Germline V gene data show CDR1 as SGHDN and CDR2 as FVKESK. V lost 3 bases to trimming and J lost 9 bases, with 12 bases between them. The CDR3 has 13 residues. The CDR3 nucleotides are TGTGCCAGCAGCCATTTATCCAATAGCATTCAGTACTTC. Protein: CASSHLSNSIQYF. The full variable domain, with the rest looked up from reference TRBV14 and TRBJ2-4, is EAGVTQFPSHSVIEKGQTVTLRCDPISGHDNLYWYRRVMGKEIKFLLHFVKESKQDESGMPNNRFLAERTGGTYSTLKVQPAELEDSGVYFCASSHLSNSIQYFGAGTRLSVL.

V usage is TRBV28 and J usage is TRBJ2-7; TRBD2 aligns across 8 bases. The CDR3 runs 13 residues. The V segment lost 8 bases and the J segment 2 bases; nucleotides outside the gene matches: 5. CDR1 MDHEN and CDR2 SYDVKM come from the germline V gene. The CDR3 nucleotides are TGTGCCAGCTCGGGAGGGGGAACCTACGAGCAGTACTTC. It yields the protein CASSGGGTYEQYF.

This clone occurred a few times. The chain recombines TRBV9 with TRBJ2-3; D remains ambiguous. CDR3 length: 13 residues. V shed 0 bases and J shed 9 bases, with 11 bases lying between them. The V gene's germline CDR1 is SGDLS and CDR2 YYNGEE. In nucleotides, the CDR3 is TGTGCCAGCAGCGTAGGAGTTAGCCCCACGCAGTATTTT. This sequence encodes CASSVGVSPTQYF.

The chain couples TRBV9 to TRBJ1-4; no reliable D call. The CDR3 has 17 residues. The V and J ends lost 0 bases and 8 bases respectively, with 20 bases between them. The germline gives CDR1 SGDLS, CDR2 YYNGEE. Written as DNA, the CDR3 is TGTGCCAGCAGCGTAGAAGGTGGTGGCGGCTCATGGGAAAAACTGTTTTTT. This gives the protein CASSVEGGGGSWEKLFF.

The chain links TRBV27 to TRBJ2-3, with a tentative D call TRBD2 (5 bases). With 3 bases removed from V and 6 bases from J, the gap between germline ends came to 13 bases. The CDR3 runs to 14 residues. The germline CDR1 and CDR2 sequences are MNHEY and SMNVEV (reference sequence). The CDR3 coding sequence is TGTGCCAGCAGTTTCTCTGCGGGCATGGATACGCAGTATTTT. Translated, it gives CASSFSAGMDTQYF.

The chain has TRBV2 and TRBJ2-7; 7 nucleotides match TRBD1. This CDR3 region has 18 residues. Germline V lookup: CDR1 SNHLY, CDR2 FYNNEI. J was trimmed by 2 bases and V by 3 bases; bases with no gene match: 16. CDR3 protein: CASSDTGTVAISAYEQYF. In DNA, the CDR3 is TGTGCCAGCAGTGACACCGGGACAGTCGCCATCAGCGCCTACGAGCAGTACTTC. The full variable domain, completed using reference TRBV2 and TRBJ2-7, is EPEVTQTPSHQVTQMGQEVILRCVPISNHLYFYWYRQILGQKVEFLVSFYNNEISEKSEIFDDQFSVERPDGSNFTLKIRSTKLEDSAMYFCASSDTGTVAISAYEQYFGPGTRLTVT.

The chain has TRBV7-9 and TRBJ2-3, with 10 bases aligning to TRBD2. The V and J ends lost 3 bases and 1 base, in that order; junction bases with no gene match: 4. The CDR3 extends over 16 amino acids. The V gene's germline CDR1 is SEHNR and CDR2 FQNEAQ (reference sequence). CDR3 DNA sequence: TGTGCCAGCAGCTTTTCTCTAGCGGGGGGCACAGATACGCAGTATTTT. It is translated as CASSFSLAGGTDTQYF. The full variable domain, with the rest looked up from reference TRBV7-9 and TRBJ2-3, is DTGVSQNPRHKITKRGQNVTFRCDPISEHNRLYWYRQTLGQGPEFLTYFQNEAQLEKSRLLSDRFSAERPKGSFSTLEIQRTEQGDSAMYLCASSFSLAGGTDTQYFGPGTRLTVL.

This clone appeared a few times. The chain links TRBV7-9 to TRBJ1-5; D gene uncertain. V lost 6 bases to trimming and J lost 0 bases, with 18 bases between them. The CDR3 length is 17 residues. CDR1 and CDR2 from the germline V gene are SEHNR and FQNEAQ (reference sequence). DNA for the CDR3: TGTGCCAGCAGTAGTACGGGATCGGGATATAGCAATCAGCCCCAGCATTTT. Translated: CASSSTGSGYSNQPQHF.

This chain joins TRBV5-1 and TRBJ1-2; unclear D gene. V lost 0 bases to trimming and J lost 2 bases, with 5 bases between them. Germline CDR1 and CDR2: SGHRS and YFSETQ. The CDR3 spans 13 residues. CDR3 amino acids: CASSLDGNYGYTF. The CDR3 nucleotides read TGCGCCAGCAGCTTGGACGGGAACTATGGCTACACCTTC.

This clone turned up a few times. This rearrangement joins TRBV7-8 to TRBJ2-3, with D unclear. Trimming took 0 bases from V and 8 from J, leaving 12 bases between them. The CDR3 sequence is 14 residues long. CDR1 SGHVS and CDR2 FQNEAQ come from the germline V gene. The DNA for the CDR3 is TGTGCCAGCAGCTTAGCCCCTACTCTAGGTACGCAGTATTTT. This sequence encodes CASSLAPTLGTQYF.

The sample holds one count of this clone. This sequence joins TRBV15 and TRBJ2-7; D remains ambiguous. This CDR3 contains 17 residues. Trimming took off 1 base at V and 1 base at J, with 17 bases between the two ends. Germline values: CDR1 LNHNV, CDR2 YYDKDF (reference sequence). CDR3 sequence (DNA): TGTGCCACCAGCAGAGGGAAGTCCCAGGAACAGTCCTACGAGCAGTACTTC. This translates into CATSRGKSQEQSYEQYF.

V and J are TRBV4-1 and TRBJ2-7; D possibly corresponds to TRBD2 (6 bases). Per the germline V gene, CDR1 is MGHRA and CDR2 is YSYEKL. CDR3 length: 16 amino acids. V was pared by 1 base and J by 6 bases, with 19 bases between. CDR3 loop: CASSQVGTGLVGEQYF. In nucleotides, the CDR3 is TGCGCCAGCAGCCAAGTGGGGACGGGACTTGTTGGCGAGCAGTACTTC.